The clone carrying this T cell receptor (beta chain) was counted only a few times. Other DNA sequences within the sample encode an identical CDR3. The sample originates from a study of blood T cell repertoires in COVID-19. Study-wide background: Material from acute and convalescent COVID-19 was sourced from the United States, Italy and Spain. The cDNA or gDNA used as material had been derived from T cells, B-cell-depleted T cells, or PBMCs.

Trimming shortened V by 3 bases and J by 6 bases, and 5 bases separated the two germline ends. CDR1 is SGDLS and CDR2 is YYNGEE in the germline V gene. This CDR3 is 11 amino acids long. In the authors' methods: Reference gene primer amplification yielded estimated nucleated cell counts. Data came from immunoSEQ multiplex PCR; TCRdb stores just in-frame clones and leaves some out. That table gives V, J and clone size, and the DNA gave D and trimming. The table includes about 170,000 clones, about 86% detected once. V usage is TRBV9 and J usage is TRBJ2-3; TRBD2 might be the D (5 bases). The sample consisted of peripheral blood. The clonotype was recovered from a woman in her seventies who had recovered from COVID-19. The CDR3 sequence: CASSAGDTQYF. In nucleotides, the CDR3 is TGTGCCAGCAGCGCGGGGGATACGCAGTATTTT.